This T cell receptor (beta chain) was profiled in a study of T cells after yellow fever vaccination. General study findings and limits: Primary-vaccination clones mostly resurfaced post-booster (nearly 97% CD4, 85% to 90% CD8).

About this clonotype: Its antigen is still unknown.

TCRdb called the 5' RACE reads again in MiXCR, with one record for every CDR3 protein. In the table there are a few hundred thousand distinct CDR3 sequences, roughly an eighth of which are singletons. Trimming left V 6 bases short and J 1 base short, with 16 bases between. Germline V gene data show CDR1 as MNHEY and CDR2 as SMNVEV (reference sequence). CDR3 length: 16 residues. Specimen: CD4+ T cells sorted from PBMCs, collected 15 days after the yellow fever booster vaccination. V usage is TRBV27 and J usage is TRBJ1-5; D is ambiguous. The receptor was isolated from a man younger than 35 who received the YFV17D yellow fever vaccine. The CDR3 DNA follows: TGTGCCAGCAGACCAGGCGCGGGCTCAAGCAATCAGCCCCAGCATTTT. Its translation: CASRPGAGSSNQPQHF.